This entry is about one TCR beta chain. It lacks a known antigen. At one end, the junction sequence differs from germline, possibly due to a read error. The sample originates from a study of T cells in Graves' hyperthyroidism and ophthalmopathy (dated by TCRdb to the late 2010s). Regarding the study in general: TCR V-J signatures able to tell the groups apart were searched for in a discovery cohort of 90 to 100 patients, of whom roughly 42 had Graves' ophthalmopathy and some 60 had stable Graves' hyperthyroidism. Whether ophthalmopathy could be predicted prospectively was tested in an independent validation cohort made up of under 20 hyperthyroidism patients plus 17 patients who later progressed to ophthalmopathy. In addition, the study compared T-cell repertoires in thyroid tissue and in blood from several Graves' hyperthyroidism patients. Once sampling was done, hyperthyroidism patients were given methimazole at a starting dose of 30 mg daily, whereas ophthalmopathy patients were given high-dose intravenous methylprednisolone. TCR Vbeta CDR3 sequencing of some 140 peripheral blood samples (under 45 ophthalmopathy, about 75 hyperthyroidism and about 17 progressor patients) is reported in the paper. The approximately 100 discovery patients were randomly divided into training and test sets at a 7:3 ratio. Points the paper makes about the study in general: Blood samples also contained most of the expanded thyroid clonotypes (frequency above 0.001), which suggests that blood repertoires may reflect thyroid immune responses. Sample size was not statistically predetermined, and blinding of investigators to group allocation was not performed. A model built on a 13 V-J signature distinguished ophthalmopathy from stable hyperthyroidism, reaching 85% to 90% sensitivity and 81.08% specificity in cross-validation and 80%/75% in testing. In validation, progression to ophthalmopathy was predicted by the model with around 70% sensitivity and roughly 76% specificity, a median of approximately 6.5 months before onset.

TCR beta CDR3 regions were amplified from RNA transcripts. The first round of RT-PCR for the TCR CDR3 was performed with the HTBI primer set and the Qiagen OneStep RT-PCR kit. The libraries were constructed in a second round of multiplex PCR and then size-selected and purified. Sequencing of the libraries was done on an Illumina HiSeq2000 using paired-end 100 bp reads. The authors' pipeline ran thus. Raw data were processed with SOAPnuke, discarding reads with adapters, uncalled bases, mean Phred below 15, or no exact constant-primer or identifier match. High-quality paired reads were merged with COPE v1.2.5, and unique nucleotide sequences were defined as clonotypes. MiTCR v1.1 was used to align clonotypes to the IMGT TRBV, TRBD and TRBJ reference segments. The analysis included only V-J combinations with a frequency above 0.0001, which together covered 98% to 99.2% of the repertoires. A TCS score was defined as the ratio of F50 (clonal expansion) to E x V (chaos), with BLOSUM62-based TCRdist applied between CDR3 peptides within each V-J. Welch's t-statistics and random forest reduced approximately 520 V-J features to fewer than 15, which were used in a naive Bayes classifier (R e1071). The similarity between thyroid and blood repertoires was quantified using the Morisita-Horn index. TCRdb reran the public reads through fastp at Q25 and MiXCR, keeping productive beta chains. For every CDR3 protein sequence, its rows merge into one entry that carries the most common genes and DNA. Here the V and J calls rest on TCRdb's processing, not on the authors' analysis. Here the sample has roughly 570,000 distinct CDR3 sequences; approximately 44% occur a single time. The ten top clones hold around 7.7% of the sample.

Stable Graves' hyperthyroidism was defined as the absence of progression to ophthalmopathy over 18 months of follow-up. The hyperthyroidism patients were between 18 and 65 years old and newly diagnosed, with a disease duration of less than 2 months. Exclusion was applied to patients with uncontrolled infections, other autoimmune diseases, pregnancy or lactation. Diagnoses were based on clinical symptoms, serum thyroxine and TRAb, thyroid ultrasound and orbital computed tomography. Total RNA was extracted using Trizol reagent, and RNA quality was assessed on an Agilent 2100 Bioanalyzer. The cysteine opens and the phenylalanine closes a CDR3 of 10 amino acids. CDR3 DNA only is kept here, 30 bases in frame from base 1. From a lookup of the germline V gene, CDR1 and CDR2 are KGHDR and SFDVKD.

This TCR came from a woman aged 18-29 years with Graves' hyperthyroidism. In this chain, TRBV24-1 is recombined with TRBJ2-2; 7 bases in the middle match TRBD1. The specimen was peripheral blood or thyroid tissue (not recorded which). For the CDR3, the sequence is CATSSGGLFF. Read as DNA, the sequence is TGTGCCACCAGTTCAGGGGGGCTGTTTTTT.